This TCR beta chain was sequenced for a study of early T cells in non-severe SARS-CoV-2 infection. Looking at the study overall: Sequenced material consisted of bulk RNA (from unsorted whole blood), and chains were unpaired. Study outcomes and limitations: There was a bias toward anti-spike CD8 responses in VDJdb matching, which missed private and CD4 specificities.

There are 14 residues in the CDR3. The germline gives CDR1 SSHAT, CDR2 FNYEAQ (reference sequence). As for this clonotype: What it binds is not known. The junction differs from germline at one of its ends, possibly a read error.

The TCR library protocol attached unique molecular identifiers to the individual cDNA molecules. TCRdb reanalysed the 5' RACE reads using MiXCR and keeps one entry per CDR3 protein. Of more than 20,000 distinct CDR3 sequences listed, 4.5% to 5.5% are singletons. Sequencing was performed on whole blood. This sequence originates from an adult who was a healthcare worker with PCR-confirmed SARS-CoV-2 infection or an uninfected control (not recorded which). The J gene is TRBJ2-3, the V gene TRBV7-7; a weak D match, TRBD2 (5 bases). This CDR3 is CASSLNRRTDTQYF. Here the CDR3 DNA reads TGTGCTAGCAGCTTAAATCGGAGGACAGATACGCAGTATTTT.